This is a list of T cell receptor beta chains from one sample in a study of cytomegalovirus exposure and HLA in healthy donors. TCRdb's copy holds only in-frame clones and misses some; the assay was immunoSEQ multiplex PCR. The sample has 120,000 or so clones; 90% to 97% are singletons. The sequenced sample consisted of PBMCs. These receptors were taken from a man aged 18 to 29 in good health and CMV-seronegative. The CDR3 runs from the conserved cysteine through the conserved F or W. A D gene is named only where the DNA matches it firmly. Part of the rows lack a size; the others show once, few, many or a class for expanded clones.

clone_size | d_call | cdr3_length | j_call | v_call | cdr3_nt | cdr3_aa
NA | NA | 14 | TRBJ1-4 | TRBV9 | TGTGCCAGCAGCCCAGGGGTGATCGAGGAAAAACTGTTTTTT | CASSPGVIEEKLFF
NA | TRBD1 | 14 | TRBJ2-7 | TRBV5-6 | TGTGCCAGCAGCTTACAGGGGACGGTCGACGAGCAGTACTTC | CASSLQGTVDEQYF
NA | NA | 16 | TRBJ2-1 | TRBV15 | TGTGCCACCGGCGACAACCTACTTTCCTCCTACAATGAGCAGTTCTTC | CATGDNLLSSYNEQFF
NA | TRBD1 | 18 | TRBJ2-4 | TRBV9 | TGTGCCAGCAGCGCCGGGACAGGCTGGGGTCGGGCCAAAAACATTCAGTACTTC | CASSAGTGWGRAKNIQYF
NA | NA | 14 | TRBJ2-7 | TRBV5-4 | TGTGCCAGCAGCTTGCCAGGCCCGCCCTACGAGCAGTACTTC | CASSLPGPPYEQYF
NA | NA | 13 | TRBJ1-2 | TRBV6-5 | TGTGCCATATGGGATAACAGGGAGTACGGCTACACCTTC | CAIWDNREYGYTF
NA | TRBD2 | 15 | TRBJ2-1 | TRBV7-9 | TGTGCCAGCAGCTTGGGGCTAGCGGGAGTCAATGAGCAGTTCTTC | CASSLGLAGVNEQFF
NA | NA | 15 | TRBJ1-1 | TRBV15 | TGTGCCACCAGCAGAGGTCCACAAGGGGACACTGAAGCTTTCTTT | CATSRGPQGDTEAFF
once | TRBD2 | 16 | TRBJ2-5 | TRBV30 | TGTGCCTGGAGTGGATCACTAGCGGGAGTTGGTGAGACCCAGTACTTC | CAWSGSLAGVGETQYF
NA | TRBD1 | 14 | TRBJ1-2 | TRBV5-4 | TGTGCCAGCAGCTTGGTTGGGACAGGGATCGGCTACACCTTC | CASSLVGTGIGYTF
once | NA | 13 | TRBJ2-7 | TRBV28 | TGTGCCAGCACCGACAGGCAGGGGAGCGAGCAGTACTTC | CASTDRQGSEQYF
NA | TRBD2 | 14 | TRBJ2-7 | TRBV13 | TGTGCCAGCAGCTTAGCCCGCGGGAGCTACGAGCAGTACTTC | CASSLARGSYEQYF
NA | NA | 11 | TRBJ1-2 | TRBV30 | TGTGCCTGGACCGCGGGCTATGGCTACACCTTC | CAWTAGYGYTF
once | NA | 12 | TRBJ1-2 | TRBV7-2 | TGTGCCAGCAGCTTAGGAGTAAATGGCTACACCTTC | CASSLGVNGYTF
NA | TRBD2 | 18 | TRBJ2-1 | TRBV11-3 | TGTGCCAGCAGCCAAGGCGCGGGAGGACCCAGCTCCTACAATGAGCAGTTCTTC | CASSQGAGGPSSYNEQFF
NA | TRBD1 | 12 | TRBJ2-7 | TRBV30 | TGTGCCTCCCGGGACAGGGGAGGCGAGCAGTACTTC | CASRDRGGEQYF
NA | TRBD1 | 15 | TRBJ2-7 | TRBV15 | TGTGCCACCAGCAGCCGGACAGGGGGACACTACGAGCAGTACTTC | CATSSRTGGHYEQYF
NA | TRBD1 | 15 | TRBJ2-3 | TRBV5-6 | TGTGCCAGCAGCTTGTCCGACAGGGAGTGGGATACGCAGTATTTT | CASSLSDREWDTQYF
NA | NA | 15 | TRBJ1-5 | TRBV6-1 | TGTGCCAGCAGTGAATCGGGTGGCAGCAATCAGCCCCAGCATTTT | CASSESGGSNQPQHF
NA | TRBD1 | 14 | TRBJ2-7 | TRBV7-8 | TGTGCCAGCAGCCTCACAGGGGGCGTGTACGAGCAGTACTTC | CASSLTGGVYEQYF
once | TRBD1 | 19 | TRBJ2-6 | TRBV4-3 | TGCGCCAGCAGCCAAGGGAAGATGGACAGGGGGCTTGGGGCCAACGTCCTGACTTTC | CASSQGKMDRGLGANVLTF
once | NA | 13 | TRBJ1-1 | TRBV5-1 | TGCGCCAGCAGCCGACAAGGAAGCACTGAAGCTTTCTTT | CASSRQGSTEAFF
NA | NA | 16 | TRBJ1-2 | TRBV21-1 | TGTGCCAGCAGCAAAGGGGCAGGATTCAGTCGATATGGCTACACCTTC | CASSKGAGFSRYGYTF
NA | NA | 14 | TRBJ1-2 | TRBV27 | TGTGCCAGGGCTGGGGGGACTCCCTATTATGGCTACACCTTC | CARAGGTPYYGYTF
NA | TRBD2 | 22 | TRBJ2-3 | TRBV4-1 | TGCGCCAGCAGCCAATTTCTCGGAACCCGACTAGCGGGAGATGGTGTGGGAGATACGCAGTATTTT | CASSQFLGTRLAGDGVGDTQYF
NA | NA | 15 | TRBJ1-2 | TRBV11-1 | TGTGCCAGCAGCTCGGATAAGGCGGGGTTTAATGGCTACACCTTC | CASSSDKAGFNGYTF
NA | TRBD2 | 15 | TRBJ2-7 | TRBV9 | TGTGCCAGCAGCCGACTAGCGCCTCCCGCCTACGAGCAGTACTTC | CASSRLAPPAYEQYF
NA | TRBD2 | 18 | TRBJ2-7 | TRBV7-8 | TGTGCCAGCAGCTTAGGGACTAGCGGGAGGGCCACCAGGGTCGAGCAGTACTTC | CASSLGTSGRATRVEQYF
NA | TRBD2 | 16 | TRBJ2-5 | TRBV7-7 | TGTGCCAGCAGCCCCGGGACTAGCGGGAGGGATGAGACCCAGTACTTC | CASSPGTSGRDETQYF
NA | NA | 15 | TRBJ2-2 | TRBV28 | TGTGCCAGCAGTTCATACAGGGATGGCACCGGGGAGCTGTTTTTT | CASSSYRDGTGELFF
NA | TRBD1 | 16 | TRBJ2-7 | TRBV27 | TGTGCCAGCAGTTCCCGGGACAGGCACCCCACCTACGAGCAGTACTTC | CASSSRDRHPTYEQYF
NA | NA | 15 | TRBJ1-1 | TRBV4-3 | TGCGCCAGCAGCCAAGAAGACCAGGGGAAACGTGAAGCTTTCTTT | CASSQEDQGKREAFF
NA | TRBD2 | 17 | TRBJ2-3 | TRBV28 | TGTGCCAGCACCCTTAGCGGGACTAATGTGGGCACAGATACGCAGTATTTT | CASTLSGTNVGTDTQYF
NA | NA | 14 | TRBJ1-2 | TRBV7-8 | TGTGCCAGCAGCTTATCGACAGCGAACTATGGCTACACCTTC | CASSLSTANYGYTF
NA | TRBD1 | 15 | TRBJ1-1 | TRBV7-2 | TGTGCCAGCAGCACCGGGACAGCGTTATACACTGAAGCTTTCTTT | CASSTGTALYTEAFF
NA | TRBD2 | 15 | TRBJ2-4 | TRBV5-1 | TGCGCCAGCAGCTTCGTCGCGGGAGGTGGGAACATTCAGTACTTC | CASSFVAGGGNIQYF
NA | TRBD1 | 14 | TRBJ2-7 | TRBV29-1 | TGCAGCGTTGTTGGCAGGGGGAATCCTTACGAGCAGTACTTC | CSVVGRGNPYEQYF
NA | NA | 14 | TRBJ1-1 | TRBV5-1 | TGCGCCAGCAGCTTGCGTCTTGAGGGCACTGAAGCTTTCTTT | CASSLRLEGTEAFF
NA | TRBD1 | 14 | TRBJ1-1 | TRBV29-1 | TGCAGCGTCGACCGGACAGGAGTGAACACTGAAGCTTTCTTT | CSVDRTGVNTEAFF
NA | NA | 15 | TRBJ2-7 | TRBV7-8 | TGTGCCAGCACCAGTTCGGACGGACAGACCTACGAGCAGTACTTC | CASTSSDGQTYEQYF
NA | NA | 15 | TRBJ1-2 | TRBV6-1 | TGTGCCAGCAGCGTGGGGCAGGATCTGAGAGGTGGCTACACCTTC | CASSVGQDLRGGYTF
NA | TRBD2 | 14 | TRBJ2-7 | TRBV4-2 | TGTGCCAGCTCTTCTAGCGGGAGTATTGACGAGCAGTACTTC | CASSSSGSIDEQYF
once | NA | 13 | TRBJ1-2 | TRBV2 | TGTGCCAGAACCGGGACATCTAACTATGGCTACACCTTC | CARTGTSNYGYTF
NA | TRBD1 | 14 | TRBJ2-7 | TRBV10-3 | TGTGCCAACGCTCCGGGACAGGGCGTCTACGAGCAGTACTTC | CANAPGQGVYEQYF
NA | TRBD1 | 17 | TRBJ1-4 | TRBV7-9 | TGTGCCAGCAGCGCCCGACAGGGGGCCGCAACTAATGAAAAACTGTTTTTT | CASSARQGAATNEKLFF
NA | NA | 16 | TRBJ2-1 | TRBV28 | TGTGCCAGCAGTTTATGGGAGACAGGCTCCTACAATGAGCAGTTCTTC | CASSLWETGSYNEQFF
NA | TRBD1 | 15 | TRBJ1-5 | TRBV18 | TGTGCCAGCTCACCCATCGGGACAGACAATCAGCCCCAGCATTTT | CASSPIGTDNQPQHF
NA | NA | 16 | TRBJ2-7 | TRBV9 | TGTGCCAGCAGCGGGACCCGGGACGGGAGCTCCTACGAGCAGTACTTC | CASSGTRDGSSYEQYF
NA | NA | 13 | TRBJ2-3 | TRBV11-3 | TGTGCCAGCAGCTTAGCAGGGCCAGATACGCAGTATTTT | CASSLAGPDTQYF
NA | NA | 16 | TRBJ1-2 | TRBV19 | TGTGCCAGTAGTAAGGGCAAGACAGCATATGGATCTGGCTACACCTTC | CASSKGKTAYGSGYTF
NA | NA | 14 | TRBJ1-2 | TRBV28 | TGTGCCAGCAGTTTAAAGCGGACGGGCTATGGCTACACCTTC | CASSLKRTGYGYTF
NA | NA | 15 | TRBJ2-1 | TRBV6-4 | TGTGCCAGCAGTGAGACGGGGAACTTTGACAATGAGCAGTTCTTC | CASSETGNFDNEQFF
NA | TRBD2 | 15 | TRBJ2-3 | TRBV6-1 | TGTGCCAGCAGTGAAGCGGCGGGAGGGCCAGATACGCAGTATTTT | CASSEAAGGPDTQYF